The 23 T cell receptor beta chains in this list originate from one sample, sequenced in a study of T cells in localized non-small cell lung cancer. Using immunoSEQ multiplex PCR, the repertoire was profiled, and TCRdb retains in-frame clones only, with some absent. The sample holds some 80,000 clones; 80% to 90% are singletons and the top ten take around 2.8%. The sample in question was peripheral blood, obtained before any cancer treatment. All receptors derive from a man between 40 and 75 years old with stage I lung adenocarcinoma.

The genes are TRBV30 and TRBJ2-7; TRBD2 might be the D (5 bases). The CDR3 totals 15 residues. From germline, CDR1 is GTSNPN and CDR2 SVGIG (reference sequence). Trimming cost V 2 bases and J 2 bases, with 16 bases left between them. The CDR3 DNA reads TGTGCCTGGAGTAAAAATGGCGGGCCTACCTACGAGCAGTACTTC. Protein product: CAWSKNGGPTYEQYF. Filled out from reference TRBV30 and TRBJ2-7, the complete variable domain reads SQTIHQWPATLVQPVGSPLSLECTVEGTSNPNLYWYRQAAGRGLQLLFYSVGIGQISSEVPQNLSASRPQDRQFILSSKKLLLSDSGFYLCAWSKNGGPTYEQYFGPGTRLTVT.

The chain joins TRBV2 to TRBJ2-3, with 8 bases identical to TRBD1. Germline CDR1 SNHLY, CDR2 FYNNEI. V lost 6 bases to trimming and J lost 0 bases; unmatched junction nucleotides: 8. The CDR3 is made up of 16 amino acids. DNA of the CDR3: TGTGCCAGCAGGGGGACAGGCCAACTGAGCACAGATACGCAGTATTTT. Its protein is CASRGTGQLSTDTQYF.

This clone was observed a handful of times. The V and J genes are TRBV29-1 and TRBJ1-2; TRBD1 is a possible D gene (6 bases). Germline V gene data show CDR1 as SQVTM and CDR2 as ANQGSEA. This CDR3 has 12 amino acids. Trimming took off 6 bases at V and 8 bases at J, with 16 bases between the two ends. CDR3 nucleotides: TGCAGCGTCACAGGGTCGGGCGGAGGCTACACCTTC. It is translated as CSVTGSGGGYTF.

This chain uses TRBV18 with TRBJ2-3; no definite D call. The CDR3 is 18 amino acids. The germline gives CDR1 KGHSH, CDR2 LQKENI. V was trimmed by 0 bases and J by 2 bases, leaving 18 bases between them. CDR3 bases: TGTGCCAGCTCACCACCGGTAATGACTGCAGGACCCACAGATACGCAGTATTTT. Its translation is CASSPPVMTAGPTDTQYF.

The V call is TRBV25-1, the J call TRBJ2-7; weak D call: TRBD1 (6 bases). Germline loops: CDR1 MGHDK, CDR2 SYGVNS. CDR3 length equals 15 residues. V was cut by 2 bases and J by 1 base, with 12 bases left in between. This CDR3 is CASSEPGASSYEQYF. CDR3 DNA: TGTGCCAGCAGTGAACCAGGGGCAAGTTCCTACGAGCAGTACTTC.

The CDR3 is CATSSLRSSYNEQFF. The CDR3, as DNA: TGTGCCACCAGCAGCCTCCGGAGCTCCTACAATGAGCAGTTCTTC. The chain uses TRBV15 and TRBJ2-1; D is unclear. The CDR3 contains 15 residues. Germline V lookup: CDR1 LNHNV, CDR2 YYDKDF (reference sequence). Trimming cost V 3 bases and J 0 bases, with 9 bases left between them.

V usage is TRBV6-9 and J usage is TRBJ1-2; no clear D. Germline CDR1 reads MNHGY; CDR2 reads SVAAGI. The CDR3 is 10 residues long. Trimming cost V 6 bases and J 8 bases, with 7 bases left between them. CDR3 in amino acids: CASRQMGYTF. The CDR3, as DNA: TGTGCCAGCAGACAGATGGGCTACACCTTC.

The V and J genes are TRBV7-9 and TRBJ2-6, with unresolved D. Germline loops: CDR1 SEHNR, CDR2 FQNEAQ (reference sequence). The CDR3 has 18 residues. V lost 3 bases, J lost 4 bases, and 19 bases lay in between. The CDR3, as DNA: TGTGCCAGCAGCTTCCCACCGACGGGCCCAGGCGGGGCCAACGTCCTGACTTTC. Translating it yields CASSFPPTGPGGANVLTF.

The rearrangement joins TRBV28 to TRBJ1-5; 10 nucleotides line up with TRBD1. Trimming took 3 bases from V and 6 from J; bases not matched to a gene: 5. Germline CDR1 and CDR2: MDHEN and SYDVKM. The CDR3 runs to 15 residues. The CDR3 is CASSFHGTGAQPQHF. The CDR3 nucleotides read TGTGCCAGCAGTTTCCACGGGACAGGGGCTCAGCCCCAGCATTTT.

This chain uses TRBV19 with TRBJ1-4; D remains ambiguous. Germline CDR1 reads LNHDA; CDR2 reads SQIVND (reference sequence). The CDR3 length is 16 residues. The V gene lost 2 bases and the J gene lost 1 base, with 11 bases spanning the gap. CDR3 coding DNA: TGTGCCAGTAGTATAAGGAACAGCGAAACTAATGAAAAACTGTTTTTT. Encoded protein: CASSIRNSETNEKLFF.

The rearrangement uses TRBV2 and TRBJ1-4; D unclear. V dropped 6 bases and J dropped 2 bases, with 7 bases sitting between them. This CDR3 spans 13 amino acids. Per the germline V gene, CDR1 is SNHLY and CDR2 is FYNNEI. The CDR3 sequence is CASRSLTNEKLFF. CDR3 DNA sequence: TGTGCCAGCAGGAGTCTGACTAATGAAAAACTGTTTTTT. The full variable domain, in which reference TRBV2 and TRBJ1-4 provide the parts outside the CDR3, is EPEVTQTPSHQVTQMGQEVILRCVPISNHLYFYWYRQILGQKVEFLVSFYNNEISEKSEIFDDQFSVERPDGSNFTLKIRSTKLEDSAMYFCASRSLTNEKLFFGSGTQLSVL.

Written as DNA, the CDR3 is TGTGCCAGCAGCCTTGACCTAGCGAGTAAGACCCAGTACTTC. Translated: CASSLDLASKTQYF. The chain employs TRBV7-9 and TRBJ2-5; D perhaps matches TRBD2 (6 bases). This CDR3 has 14 amino acids. V lost 5 bases, J lost 6 bases, and 16 bases lay in between. Germline V CDR1 and CDR2: SEHNR, FQNEAQ (reference sequence).

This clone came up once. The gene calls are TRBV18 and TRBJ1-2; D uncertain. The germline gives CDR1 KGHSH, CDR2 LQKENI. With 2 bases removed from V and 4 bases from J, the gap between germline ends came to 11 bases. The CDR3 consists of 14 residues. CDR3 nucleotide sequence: TGTGCCAGCTCACCAAACGGGAATGCCTATGGCTACACCTTC. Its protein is CASSPNGNAYGYTF. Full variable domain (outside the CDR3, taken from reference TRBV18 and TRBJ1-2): NAGVMQNPRHLVRRRGQEARLRCSPMKGHSHVYWYRQLPEEGLKFMVYLQKENIIDESGMPKERFSAEFPKEGPSILRIQQVVRGDSAAYFCASSPNGNAYGYTFGSGTRLTVV.

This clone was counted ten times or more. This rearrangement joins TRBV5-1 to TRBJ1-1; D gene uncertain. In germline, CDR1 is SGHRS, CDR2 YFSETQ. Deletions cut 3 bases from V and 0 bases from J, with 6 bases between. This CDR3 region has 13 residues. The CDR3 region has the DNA TGCGCCAGCAGCTCCGGTATGAACACTGAAGCTTTCTTT. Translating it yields CASSSGMNTEAFF.

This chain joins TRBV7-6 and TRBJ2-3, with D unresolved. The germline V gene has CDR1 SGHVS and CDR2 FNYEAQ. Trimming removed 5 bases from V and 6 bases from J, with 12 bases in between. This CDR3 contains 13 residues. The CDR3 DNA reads TGTGCCAGCAGCCAAAGAGGTGCGGATACGCAGTATTTT. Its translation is CASSQRGADTQYF.

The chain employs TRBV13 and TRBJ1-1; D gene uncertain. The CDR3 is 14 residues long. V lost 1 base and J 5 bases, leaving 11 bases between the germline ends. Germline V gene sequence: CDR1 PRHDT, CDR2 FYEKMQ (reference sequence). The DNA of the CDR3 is TGTGCCAGCAGCTTAGAAGGCGGCGGAACTGAAGCTTTCTTT. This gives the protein CASSLEGGGTEAFF.

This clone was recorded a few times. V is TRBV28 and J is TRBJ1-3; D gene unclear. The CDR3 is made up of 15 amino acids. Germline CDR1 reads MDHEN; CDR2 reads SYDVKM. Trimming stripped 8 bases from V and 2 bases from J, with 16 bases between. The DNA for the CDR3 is TGTGCCAGCGACCCTAGGAGGGTGCCTGGAAACACCATATATTTT. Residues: CASDPRRVPGNTIYF.

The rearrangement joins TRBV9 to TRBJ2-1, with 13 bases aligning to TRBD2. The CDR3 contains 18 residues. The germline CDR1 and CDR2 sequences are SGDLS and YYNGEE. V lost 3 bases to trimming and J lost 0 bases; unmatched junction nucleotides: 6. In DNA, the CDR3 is TGTGCCAGCAGCGCCGGGACTAGCGGGGCGAGCTCCTACAATGAGCAGTTCTTC. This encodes CASSAGTSGASSYNEQFF.

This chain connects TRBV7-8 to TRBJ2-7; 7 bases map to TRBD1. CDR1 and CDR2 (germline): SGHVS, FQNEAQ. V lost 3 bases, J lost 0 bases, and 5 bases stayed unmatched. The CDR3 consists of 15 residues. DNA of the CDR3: TGTGCCAGCAGCTTCCGACCAGGGGGCTCCTACGAGCAGTACTTC. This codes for CASSFRPGGSYEQYF.

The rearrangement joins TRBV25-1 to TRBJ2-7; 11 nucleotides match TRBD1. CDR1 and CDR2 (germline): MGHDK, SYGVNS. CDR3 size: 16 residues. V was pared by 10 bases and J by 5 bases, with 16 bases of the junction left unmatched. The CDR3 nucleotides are TGTGCCATCCGGGCTCGCTTCGGGACAGGGGGTCACGAGCAGTACTTC. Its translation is CAIRARFGTGGHEQYF.

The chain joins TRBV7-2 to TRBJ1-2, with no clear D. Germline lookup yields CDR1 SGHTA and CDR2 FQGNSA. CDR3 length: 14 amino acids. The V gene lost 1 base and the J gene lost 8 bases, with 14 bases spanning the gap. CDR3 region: CASSLEGMSYGYTF. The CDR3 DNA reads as TGTGCCAGCAGCTTAGAGGGCATGTCATACGGCTACACCTTC. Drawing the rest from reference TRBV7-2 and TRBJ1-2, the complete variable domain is GAGVSQSPSNKVTEKGKDVELRCDPISGHTALYWYRQSLGQGLEFLIYFQGNSAPDKSGLPSDRFSAERTGGSVSTLTIQRTQQEDSAVYLCASSLEGMSYGYTFGSGTRLTVV.

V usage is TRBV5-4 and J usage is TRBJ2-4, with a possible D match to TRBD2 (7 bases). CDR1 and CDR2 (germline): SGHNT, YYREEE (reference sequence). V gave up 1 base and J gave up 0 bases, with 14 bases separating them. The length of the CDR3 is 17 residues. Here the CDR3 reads CASSLLGGGLAKNIQYF. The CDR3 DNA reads TGTGCCAGCAGCTTGTTGGGGGGGGGCCTAGCCAAAAACATTCAGTACTTC.

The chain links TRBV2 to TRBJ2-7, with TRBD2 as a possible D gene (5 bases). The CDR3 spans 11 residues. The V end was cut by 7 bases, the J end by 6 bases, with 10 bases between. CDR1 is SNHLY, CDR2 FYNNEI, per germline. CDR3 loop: CASKLAGEQYF. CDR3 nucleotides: TGTGCCAGCAAGCTAGCTGGCGAGCAGTACTTC.